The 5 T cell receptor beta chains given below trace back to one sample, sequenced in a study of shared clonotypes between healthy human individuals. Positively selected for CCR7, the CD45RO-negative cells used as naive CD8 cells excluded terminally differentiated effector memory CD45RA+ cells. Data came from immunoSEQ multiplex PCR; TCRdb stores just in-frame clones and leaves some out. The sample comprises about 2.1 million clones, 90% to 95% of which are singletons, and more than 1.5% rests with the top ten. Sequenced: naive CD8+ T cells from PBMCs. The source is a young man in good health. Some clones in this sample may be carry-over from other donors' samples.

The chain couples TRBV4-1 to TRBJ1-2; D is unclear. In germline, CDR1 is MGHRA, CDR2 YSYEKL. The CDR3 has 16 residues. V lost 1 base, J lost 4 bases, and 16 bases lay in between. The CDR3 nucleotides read TGCGCCAGCAGCCAAGCGACTTCGTACGGGGTCTATGGCTACACCTTC. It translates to CASSQATSYGVYGYTF.

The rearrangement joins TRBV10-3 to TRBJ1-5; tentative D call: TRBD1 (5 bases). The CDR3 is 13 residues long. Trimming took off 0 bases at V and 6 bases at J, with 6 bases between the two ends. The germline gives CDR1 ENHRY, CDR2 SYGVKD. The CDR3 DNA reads TGTGCCATCAGTGAGTCTGGGGCTCAGCCCCAGCATTTT. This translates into CAISESGAQPQHF.

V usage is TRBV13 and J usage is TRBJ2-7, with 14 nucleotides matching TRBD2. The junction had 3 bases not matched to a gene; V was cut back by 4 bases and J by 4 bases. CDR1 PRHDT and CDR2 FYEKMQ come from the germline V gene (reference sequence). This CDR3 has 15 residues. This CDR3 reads CASSSGTSGRYEQYF. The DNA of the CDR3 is TGTGCCAGCAGCTCCGGGACTAGCGGGAGATACGAGCAGTACTTC.

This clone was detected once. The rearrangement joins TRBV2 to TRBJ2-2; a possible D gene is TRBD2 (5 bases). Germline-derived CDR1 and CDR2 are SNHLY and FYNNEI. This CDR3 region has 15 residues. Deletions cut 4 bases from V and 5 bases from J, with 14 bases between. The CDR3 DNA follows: TGTGCCAGCAGTGTGGCAGCCAGAGGGACCGGGGAGCTGTTTTTT. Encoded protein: CASSVAARGTGELFF.

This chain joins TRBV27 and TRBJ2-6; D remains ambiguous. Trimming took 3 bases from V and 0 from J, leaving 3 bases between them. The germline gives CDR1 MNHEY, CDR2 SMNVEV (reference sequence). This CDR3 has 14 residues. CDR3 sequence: CASSFLSGANVLTF. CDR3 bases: TGTGCCAGCAGTTTTCTCTCTGGGGCCAACGTCCTGACTTTC.